This TCR beta chain was obtained from a study of T cells in Graves' hyperthyroidism and ophthalmopathy. There are many counts of this clonotype. Authors of the study amplified TCR beta CDR3 regions from RNA transcripts. Initially, a first-round RT-PCR of the TCR CDR3 employed the HTBI primer set. One entry per CDR3 protein, called by TCRdb with MiXCR from the multiplex PCR reads. The sample contains 550,000 to 700,000 distinct CDR3 sequences, 40% to 55% of which appear only once. Germline V gives CDR1 SNHLY, CDR2 FYNNEI. The CDR3 consists of 14 residues. The ends were cut back, 6 bases at V and 2 bases at J, with 14 bases in the middle.

Sequencing was done on a sample of peripheral blood or thyroid tissue (not recorded which). This TCR derives from an adult woman with Graves' disease, either hyperthyroidism or ophthalmopathy (not recorded which). The genes are TRBV2 and TRBJ2-7; possibly TRBD2 for D (5 bases). CDR3 loop: CASRGRGLTYEQYF. The CDR3 DNA reads as TGTGCCAGCAGGGGCCGGGGTCTTACCTACGAGCAGTACTTC.